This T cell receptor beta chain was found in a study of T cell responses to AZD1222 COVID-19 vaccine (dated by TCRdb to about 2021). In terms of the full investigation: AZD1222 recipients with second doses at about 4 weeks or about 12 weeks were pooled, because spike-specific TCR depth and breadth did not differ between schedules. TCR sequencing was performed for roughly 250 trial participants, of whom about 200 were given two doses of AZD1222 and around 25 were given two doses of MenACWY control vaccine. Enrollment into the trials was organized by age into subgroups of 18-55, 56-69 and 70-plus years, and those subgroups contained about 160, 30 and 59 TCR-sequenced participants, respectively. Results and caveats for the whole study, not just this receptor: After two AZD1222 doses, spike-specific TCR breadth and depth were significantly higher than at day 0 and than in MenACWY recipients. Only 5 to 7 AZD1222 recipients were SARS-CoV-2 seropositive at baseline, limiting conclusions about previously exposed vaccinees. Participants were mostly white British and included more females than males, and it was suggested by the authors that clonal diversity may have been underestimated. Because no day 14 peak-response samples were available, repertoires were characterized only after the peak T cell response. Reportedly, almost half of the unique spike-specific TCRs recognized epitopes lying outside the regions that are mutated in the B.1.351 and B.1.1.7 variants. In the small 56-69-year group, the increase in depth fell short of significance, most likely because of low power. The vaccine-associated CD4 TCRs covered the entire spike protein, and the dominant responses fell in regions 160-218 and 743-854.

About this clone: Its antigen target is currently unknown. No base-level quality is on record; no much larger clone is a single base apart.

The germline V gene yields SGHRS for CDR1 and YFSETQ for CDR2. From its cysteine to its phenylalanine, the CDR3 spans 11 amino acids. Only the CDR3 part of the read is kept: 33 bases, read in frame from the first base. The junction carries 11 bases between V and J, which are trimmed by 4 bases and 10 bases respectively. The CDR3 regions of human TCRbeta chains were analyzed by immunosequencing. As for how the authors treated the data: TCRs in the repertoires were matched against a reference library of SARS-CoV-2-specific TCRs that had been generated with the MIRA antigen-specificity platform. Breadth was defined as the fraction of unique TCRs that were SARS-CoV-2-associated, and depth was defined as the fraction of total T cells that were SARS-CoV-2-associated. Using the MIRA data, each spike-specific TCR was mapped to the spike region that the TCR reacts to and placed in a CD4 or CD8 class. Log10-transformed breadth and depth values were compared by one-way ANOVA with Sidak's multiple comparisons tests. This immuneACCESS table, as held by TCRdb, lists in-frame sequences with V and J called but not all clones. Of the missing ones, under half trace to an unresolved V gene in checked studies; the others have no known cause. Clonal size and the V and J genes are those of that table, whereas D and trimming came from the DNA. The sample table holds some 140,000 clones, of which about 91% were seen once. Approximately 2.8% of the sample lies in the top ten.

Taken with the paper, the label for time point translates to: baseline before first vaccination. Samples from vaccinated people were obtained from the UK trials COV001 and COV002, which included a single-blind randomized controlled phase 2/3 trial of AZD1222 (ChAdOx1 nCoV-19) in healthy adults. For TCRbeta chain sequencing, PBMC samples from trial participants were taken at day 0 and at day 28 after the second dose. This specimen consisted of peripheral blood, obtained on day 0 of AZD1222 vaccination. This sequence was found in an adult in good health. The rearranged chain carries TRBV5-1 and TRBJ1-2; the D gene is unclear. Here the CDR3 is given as CASSDRRAYTF. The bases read TGCGCCAGCAGCGACCGACGGGCCTACACCTTC.